This T cell receptor beta chain comes out of a study of CD8+CD57+ T cells in acquired aplastic anemia (dated by TCRdb to between 2018 and 2020). A note on the overall study: A mean of around 3.2 ug of DNA, ranging from roughly 0.2 to 30 ug, was extracted from sorted CD4+ and CD8+ cells. Healthy donor samples averaged roughly 10 million reads for CD4+ and roughly 11 million for CD8+ cells. Findings and caveats that apply to the study as a whole: Patients and healthy controls showed no significant difference in CD8+ Simpson's diversity (P=0.060). Fewer than 35 CD8+ CDR3 sequences were found to be shared between patients and controls, but these sequences appeared to be highly expressed in patients and within the immunodominant clones of the patients.

Genomic DNA was used as template for profiling of TCR beta VDJ combinations and CDR3 sequences. An Illumina HiSeq 2000 was the platform used for TCR repertoire sequencing. In the source study's methods: Repertoires were assessed using TRBV/TRBJ rearrangement plots, CDR3 size and DJ length profiles, and Simpson's diversity index. The most abundant DNA sequence in the deep sequencing data was defined as the immunodominant clone. CDR3 amino acid sequences were screened for sharing across subjects and compared with published repertoires and the VDJdb database. TCRdb reprocessing: public reads trimmed at Q25 with fastp, clones called with MiXCR, in-frame beta chains kept. Rows with one shared CDR3 protein collapse into an entry with the most common genes and DNA. The V and J calls, along with clone size, are taken from TCRdb and not from the paper's own processing. A total of some 200,000 distinct CDR3 sequences appear in this sample, roughly 35% of them only once. The top ten constitute around 1.1% of the sample.

The CDR3 starts with the cysteine, ends with the phenylalanine, and has 15 residues. The kept DNA is CDR3 alone, 45 bases in frame from the first base. Sequences SNHLY (CDR1) and FYNNEI (CDR2) are obtained from the germline V gene. Trimmed from V: 0 bases; trimmed from J: 6 bases; junction bases lacking a gene match: 8. In its sample, this clonotype was seen many times. Its antigen remains undetermined. It has no much larger one-base neighbor in the sample; base qualities were not kept. TCR repertoires of sorted CD4+ and CD8+ blood T cells from severe aplastic anemia patients and healthy subjects were deep-sequenced in the study. Ficoll-Paque density gradient centrifugation was used to isolate peripheral blood mononuclear cells. Before DNA extraction, CD4+ and CD8+ T cells were sorted with FACS or magnetic beads.

Material: sorted CD4+, CD8+, or CD8+CD57+ T cells (not recorded which) from PBMCs. This sequence originates from a human donor in good health, serving as a control. The chain couples TRBV2 to TRBJ2-7; 7 bases in the middle match TRBD2. The CDR3 reads CASSEARTRSAEQYF. The nucleotide sequence is TGTGCCAGCAGTGAAGCGCGGACTAGATCTGCCGAGCAGTACTTC.